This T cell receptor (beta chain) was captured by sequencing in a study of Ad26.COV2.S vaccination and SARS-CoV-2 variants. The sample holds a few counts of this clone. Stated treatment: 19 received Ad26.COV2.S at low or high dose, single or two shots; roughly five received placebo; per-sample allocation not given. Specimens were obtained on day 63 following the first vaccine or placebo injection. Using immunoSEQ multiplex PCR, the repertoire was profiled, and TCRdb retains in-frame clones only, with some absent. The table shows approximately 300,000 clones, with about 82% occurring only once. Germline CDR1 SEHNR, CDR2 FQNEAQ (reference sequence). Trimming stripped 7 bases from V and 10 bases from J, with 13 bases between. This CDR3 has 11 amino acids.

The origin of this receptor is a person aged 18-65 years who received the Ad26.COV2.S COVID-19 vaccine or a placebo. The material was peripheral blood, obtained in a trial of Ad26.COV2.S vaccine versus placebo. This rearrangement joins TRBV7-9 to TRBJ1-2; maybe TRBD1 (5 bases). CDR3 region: CASTHSQAYTF. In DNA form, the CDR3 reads TGTGCCAGCACCCATTCACAGGCCTACACCTTC.